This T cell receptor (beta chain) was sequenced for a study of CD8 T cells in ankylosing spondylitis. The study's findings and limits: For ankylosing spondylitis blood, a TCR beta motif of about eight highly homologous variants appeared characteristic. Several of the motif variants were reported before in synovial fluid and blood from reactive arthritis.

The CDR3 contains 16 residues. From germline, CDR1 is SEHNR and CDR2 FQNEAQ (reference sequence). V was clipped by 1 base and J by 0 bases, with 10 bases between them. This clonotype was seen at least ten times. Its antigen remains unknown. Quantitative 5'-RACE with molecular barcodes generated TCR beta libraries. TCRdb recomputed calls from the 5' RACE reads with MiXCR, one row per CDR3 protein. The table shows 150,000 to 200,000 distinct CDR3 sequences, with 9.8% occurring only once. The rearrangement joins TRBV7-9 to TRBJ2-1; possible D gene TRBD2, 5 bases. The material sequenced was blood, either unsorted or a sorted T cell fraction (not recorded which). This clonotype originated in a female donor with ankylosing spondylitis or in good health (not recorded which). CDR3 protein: CASSLGSGSSYNEQFF. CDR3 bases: TGTGCCAGCAGCTTAGGTTCTGGGAGCTCCTACAATGAGCAGTTCTTC.